This note documents a single T cell receptor (beta chain) sequence. The time point was: newly diagnosed GD, antithyroid drugs for less than 3 months. RNA isolated from PBMCs was used to make the TCR library. CDR3 length: 15 amino acids. Per germline, CDR1 SEHNR and CDR2 FQNEAQ (reference sequence). V gave up 5 bases and J gave up 5 bases, with 19 bases separating them. TCR beta libraries were built with iRepertoire HTBI primers and Arm-PCR of CDR3 regions. From the multiplex PCR reads, TCRdb called clonotypes with MiXCR, one entry per CDR3 protein. The sample carries 450,000 to 700,000 distinct CDR3 sequences, around an eighth recorded once. The sample is drawn from a study of regulatory T cells in long-lasting Graves disease. Study-level information: Graves' patients with a new diagnosis had received antithyroid drugs under 3 months.

The same data also went into a second study, on T cells in Graves' hyperthyroidism and ophthalmopathy.

The TCR originated in a man aged 25-45 years with Graves disease. Sequencing was performed on peripheral blood mononuclear cells (PBMCs), taken at new diagnosis, from a patient treated with antithyroid drugs. The V gene is TRBV7-9, the J gene TRBJ2-7; no definite D call. CDR3 amino acids: CASSVRTGRLNEQYF. The CDR3 nucleotides read TGTGCCAGCAGCGTCAGGACCGGGCGTCTCAACGAGCAGTACTTC.